These 15 T cell receptor beta chains were sequenced from one sample in a study of blood T cell repertoires in COVID-19. Clones were sequenced by immunoSEQ multiplex PCR, and TCRdb holds only the in-frame ones, with some missing. The sample has tens of thousands of clones; 88% are singletons. Sequencing was done on a sample of peripheral blood. The receptor source for this set is a human donor in a cohort sampled during active COVID-19.

The chain employs TRBV4-1 and TRBJ2-7; 11 nucleotides agree with TRBD1. Germline trimming cut 2 bases from V and 6 bases from J; bases unmatched to any gene: 12. The CDR3 sequence is 17 residues long. CDR1 and CDR2 from the germline V gene are MGHRA and YSYEKL. CDR3 loop: CASSQKVTGTGGTEQYF. The CDR3 nucleotides read TGCGCCAGCAGCCAAAAGGTCACCGGGACAGGGGGTACCGAGCAGTACTTC.

This clone appeared a single time. This chain uses TRBV5-1 with TRBJ1-6; TRBD1 matches at 9 bases. The CDR3 is 15 residues long. The germline V gene encodes CDR1 SGHRS and CDR2 YFSETQ. Unmatched junction bases numbered 4, after V lost 4 bases and J lost 5 bases. The CDR3 protein is CASSRDRADNSPLHF. The CDR3 nucleotides read TGCGCCAGCAGCCGGGACAGGGCGGATAATTCACCCCTCCACTTT. The whole variable domain, remainder taken from reference TRBV5-1 and TRBJ1-6, is KAGVTQTPRYLIKTRGQQVTLSCSPISGHRSVSWYQQTPGQGLQFLFEYFSETQRNKGNFPGRFSGRQFSNSRSEMNVSTLELGDSALYLCASSRDRADNSPLHFGNGTRLTVT.

The gene calls are TRBV11-3 and TRBJ2-7, with 7 bases fitting TRBD1. The CDR3 runs to 13 residues. The J segment lost 5 bases and the V segment lost 5 bases, leaving 6 bases of the junction unmatched. Germline CDR1 is SGHNT and CDR2 is YENEEA. The chain's CDR3 is CASSKTGVHEQYF. CDR3 sequence (DNA): TGTGCCAGCAGCAAAACAGGGGTACACGAGCAGTACTTC.

The chain carries TRBV29-1 and TRBJ1-1; the match to TRBD1 covers 9 bases. The V segment lost 7 bases and the J segment 2 bases; nucleotides outside the gene matches: 5. CDR1 and CDR2 (germline): SQVTM, ANQGSEA. This CDR3 region has 13 residues. CDR3 in amino acids: CSGTGQGNTEAFF. CDR3 bases: TGCAGCGGGACGGGACAGGGTAACACTGAAGCTTTCTTT.

The V and J genes are TRBV12-3 or TRBV12-4 and TRBJ2-3; D gene uncertain. With 3 bases removed from V and 0 bases from J, the gap between germline ends came to 4 bases. This CDR3 region has 13 residues. Written as DNA, the CDR3 is TGTGCCAGCAGTTTGGCTAGCACAGATACGCAGTATTTT. As protein: CASSLASTDTQYF.

This chain links TRBV7-9 with TRBJ2-7, with D possibly being TRBD1 (5 bases). V dropped 5 bases and J dropped 3 bases, with 8 bases sitting between them. CDR3 length equals 12 residues. CDR1 SEHNR and CDR2 FQNEAQ come from the germline V gene (reference sequence). The CDR3 DNA follows: TGTGCCAGCAGCCCGACAGACTACGAGCAGTACTTC. This codes for CASSPTDYEQYF.

The rearrangement uses TRBV12-5 and TRBJ2-6; TRBD1 matches 7 bases. Germline V gene lookup returns CDR1 LGHNT and CDR2 FRNRAP. This CDR3 comprises 19 residues. Trimming cost V 0 bases and J 0 bases; bases outside gene matches: 8. In nucleotides, the CDR3 is TGTGCTAGTGGTTTGGTATTGGGGACAGCCCTCTCTGGGGCCAACGTCCTGACTTTC. This encodes CASGLVLGTALSGANVLTF.

The chain has TRBV3-1 (or the pseudogene TRBV3-2) and TRBJ2-2, with TRBD1 identical over 8 bases. The CDR3 runs to 16 residues. V shed 5 bases, J shed 4 bases, and the junction held 9 bases outside the gene matches. CDR1 is LGHDT, CDR2 YNNKEL, per germline (reference sequence). The CDR3 is CASSAQGVWGTGELFF. Here the CDR3 DNA reads TGTGCCAGCAGCGCACAGGGGGTCTGGGGCACCGGGGAGCTGTTTTTT.

The V and J genes are TRBV15 and TRBJ2-7; 8 bases match TRBD2. There are 15 residues in the CDR3. Germline V gives CDR1 LNHNV, CDR2 YYDKDF (reference sequence). V gave up 0 bases and J gave up 3 bases; unmatched junction bases: 4. The CDR3: CATSRDRGGFYEQYF. CDR3 bases: TGTGCCACCAGCAGAGACCGGGGGGGATTCTACGAGCAGTACTTC.

The rearrangement links TRBV5-6 to TRBJ2-3; 7 bases line up with TRBD2. J gave up 2 bases and V 2 bases, and 5 bases lay outside the gene matches. This CDR3 has 15 residues. The germline V gene encodes CDR1 SGHDT and CDR2 YYEEEE. CDR3 in amino acids: CASSLRAGLTDTQYF. CDR3 DNA sequence: TGTGCCAGCAGCTTAAGAGCGGGGCTCACAGATACGCAGTATTTT.

The chain carries TRBV5-1 and TRBJ1-6; D is unresolved. Trimming removed 6 bases at V and 3 bases at J, with 10 bases between. Germline loops: CDR1 SGHRS, CDR2 YFSETQ. The CDR3 covers 14 residues. DNA for the CDR3: TGCGCCAGCACCCCCGTCGGCTATAATTCACCCCTCCACTTT. Translated: CASTPVGYNSPLHF.

J is TRBJ2-1 and V is TRBV4-2, with 9 nucleotides matching TRBD2. Germline values: CDR1 LGHNA, CDR2 YNFKEQ. V lost 5 bases to trimming and J lost 5 bases; unmatched junction nucleotides: 4. This CDR3 contains 14 residues. Here the CDR3 DNA reads TGTGCCAGCAGCGGTAGCGGGGGCCACAATGAGCAGTTCTTC. Translation gives CASSGSGGHNEQFF.

The J gene is TRBJ2-2, the V gene TRBV19, with D possibly TRBD1 on 6 matching bases. This CDR3 is built from 15 residues. Germline V gene sequence: CDR1 LNHDA, CDR2 SQIVND (reference sequence). Trimming shortened V by 3 bases and J by 8 bases, and 16 bases separated the two germline ends. CDR3 in DNA: TGTGCCAGTAGTATGGGACAAGGGCTCGGGGGGGAGCTGTTTTTT. Protein sequence: CASSMGQGLGGELFF.

The genes are TRBV10-1 and TRBJ2-3; a weak D match, TRBD2 (5 bases). V dropped 0 bases and J dropped 2 bases, with 9 bases sitting between them. The CDR3 spans 15 residues. Germline V lookup: CDR1 WNHNN, CDR2 SYGVQD (reference sequence). CDR3 amino acids: CASSESTRATDTQYF. The CDR3 coding sequence is TGCGCCAGCAGTGAGTCGACGAGGGCCACAGATACGCAGTATTTT.

This sequence joins TRBV5-8 and TRBJ1-6, with D possibly TRBD1 on 6 matching bases. V was cut by 4 bases and J by 10 bases, with 18 bases left in between. Germline V gene sequence: CDR1 SGHTS, CDR2 YDEGEE. The CDR3 is made up of 15 amino acids. CDR3 in DNA: TGTGCCAGCAGCCGTCTCCGGGACACGACCTCACCCCTCCACTTT. Translating gives CASSRLRDTTSPLHF.